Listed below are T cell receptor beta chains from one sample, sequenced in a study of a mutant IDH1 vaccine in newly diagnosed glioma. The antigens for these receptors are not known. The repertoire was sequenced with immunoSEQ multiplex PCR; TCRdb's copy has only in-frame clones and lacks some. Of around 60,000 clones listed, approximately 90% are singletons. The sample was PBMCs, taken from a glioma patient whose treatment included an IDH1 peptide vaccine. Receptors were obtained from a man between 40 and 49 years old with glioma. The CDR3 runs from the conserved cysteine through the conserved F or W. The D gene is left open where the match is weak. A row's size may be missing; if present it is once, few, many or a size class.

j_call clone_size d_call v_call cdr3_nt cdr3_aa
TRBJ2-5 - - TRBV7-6 TGTGCCAGCAGCTTAGTTTCTGGGGCGGGGGAGACCCAGTACTTC CASSLVSGAGETQYF
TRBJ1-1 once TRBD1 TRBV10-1 TGCGCCAGCAGTTGGGACAGGGAGAACACTGAAGCTTTCTTT CASSWDRENTEAFF
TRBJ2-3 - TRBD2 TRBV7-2 TGTGCCAGCAGCTCCGTCCGCCTGCGGGGGGCACCTAGCACAGATACGCAGTATTTT CASSSVRLRGAPSTDTQYF
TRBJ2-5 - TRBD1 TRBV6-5 TGTGCCAGCAGTACCCCGGACAGGGGGCGAGAGACCCAGTACTTC CASSTPDRGRETQYF
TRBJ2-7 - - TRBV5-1 TGCGCCAGCAGCGCCGAACGGTGGAGCTCCTACGAGCAGTACTTC CASSAERWSSYEQYF
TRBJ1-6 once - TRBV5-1 TGCGCCAGCAGCTTAGAAGGGTATTCACCCCTCCACTTT CASSLEGYSPLHF
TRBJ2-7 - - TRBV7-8 TGTGCCAGCAGCTTAGGGAGCGGGTTTACCTACGAGCAGTACTTC CASSLGSGFTYEQYF
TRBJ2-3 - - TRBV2 TGTGCCAGCAGTCGGACAAGGGTTCGGTCCATGGGCACAGATACGCAGTATTTT CASSRTRVRSMGTDTQYF
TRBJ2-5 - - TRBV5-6 TGTGCCAGCAGCTTGAGCCGGGGGCGGAACCAAGAGACCCAGTACTTC CASSLSRGRNQETQYF
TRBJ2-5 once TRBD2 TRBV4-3 TGCGCCAGCAGCCAAGGGCTAGCGGGAGCTTCGGAGACCCAGTACTTC CASSQGLAGASETQYF
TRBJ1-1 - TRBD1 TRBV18 TGTGCCAGCTCACCAGTCATTCCGGCAGGGGGCACTGAAGCTTTCTTT CASSPVIPAGGTEAFF
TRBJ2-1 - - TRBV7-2 TGTGCCAGCAGCCCAGGGCGAAACAATGAGCAGTTCTTC CASSPGRNNEQFF
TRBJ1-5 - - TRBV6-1 TGTGCCAGCAGGACAGTTAGCAATCAGCCCCAGCATTTT CASRTVSNQPQHF
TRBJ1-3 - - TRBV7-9 TGTGCCAGCAGCACGGGAAGTGGGGGAAACACCATATATTTT CASSTGSGGNTIYF
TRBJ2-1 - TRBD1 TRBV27 TGTGCCAGCAGTCCCGAAGGGGAGACAGGGTACAATGAGCAGTTCTTC CASSPEGETGYNEQFF
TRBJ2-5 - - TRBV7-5 TGTGCCAGAAGCTTCCCGGGACTAGCGGGAGGCGGGGAGACCCAGTACTTC CARSFPGLAGGGETQYF
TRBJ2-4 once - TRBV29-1 TGCAGCGTTGAACTGCCTAGGGACATTCAGTACTTC CSVELPRDIQYF
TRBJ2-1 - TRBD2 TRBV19 TGTGCCAGTACCCTCGGACTAGCGGGGAGCTCCTACAATGAGCAGTTCTTC CASTLGLAGSSYNEQFF
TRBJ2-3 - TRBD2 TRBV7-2 TGTGCCAGCAGCTTAGCTCGACTAGCGGGAGGCACAGATACGCAGTATTTT CASSLARLAGGTDTQYF
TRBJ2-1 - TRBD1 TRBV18 TGTGCCAGCTCCTCCGGGACAGTCAATGAGCAGTTCTTC CASSSGTVNEQFF
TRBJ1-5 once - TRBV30 TGTGCCTGGACACAGGGTAGGCAGCCCCAGCATTTT CAWTQGRQPQHF
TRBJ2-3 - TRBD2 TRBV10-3 TGTGCCCTTTGGGGGGGTATAGCGACAGATACGCAGTATTTT CALWGGIATDTQYF
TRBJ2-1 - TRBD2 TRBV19 TGTGCCAGTAGTATAACGGGAGGGATCAATGAGCAGTTCTTC CASSITGGINEQFF
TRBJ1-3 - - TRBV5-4 TGTGCCAGCAGCTTGGCAGGGGCCGGAAACACCATATATTTT CASSLAGAGNTIYF
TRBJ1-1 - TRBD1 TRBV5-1 TGCGCCAGCAGCTTGCTCATACAGGGGGGGAACACTGAAGCTTTCTTT CASSLLIQGGNTEAFF
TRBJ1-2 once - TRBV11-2 TGTGCCAGCAGCCTCTCGGACAAACACGGAGGTGGCTACACCTTC CASSLSDKHGGGYTF
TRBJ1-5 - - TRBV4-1 TGCGCCAGCAGCCAAGCGGCAGGGGCGGGTGGCAATCAGCCCCAGCATTTT CASSQAAGAGGNQPQHF
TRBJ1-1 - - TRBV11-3 TGTGCCAGCAGCCATACAGGGCCGAACACTGAAGCTTTCTTT CASSHTGPNTEAFF
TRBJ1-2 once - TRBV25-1 TGTGCCAGCAGTGAACTCTATGGCTACACCTTC CASSELYGYTF
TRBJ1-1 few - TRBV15 TGTGCCACCAGCAGAGGAAGGCCGATGAACACTGAAGCTTTCTTT CATSRGRPMNTEAFF
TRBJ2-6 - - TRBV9 TGTGCCAGCAGCCCCTCTGGGGCCAACGTCCTGACTTTC CASSPSGANVLTF
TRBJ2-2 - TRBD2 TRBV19 TGTGCCAGTACCACCTCCCGGAGGACTAGCGGTCCACCCGGGGAGCTGTTTTTT CASTTSRRTSGPPGELFF